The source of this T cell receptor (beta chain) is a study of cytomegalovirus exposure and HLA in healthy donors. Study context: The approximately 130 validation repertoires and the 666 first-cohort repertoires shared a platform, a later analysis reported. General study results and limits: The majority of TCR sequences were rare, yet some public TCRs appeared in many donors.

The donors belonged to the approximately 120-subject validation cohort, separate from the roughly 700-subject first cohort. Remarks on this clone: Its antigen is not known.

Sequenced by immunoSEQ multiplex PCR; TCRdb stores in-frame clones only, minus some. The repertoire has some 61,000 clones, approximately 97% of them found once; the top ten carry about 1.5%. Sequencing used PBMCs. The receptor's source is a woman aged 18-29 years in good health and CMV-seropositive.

Here the CDR3 DNA reads TGTGCCATCCATCCGACTGGTAATGAAAAACTGTTTTTT. This sequence encodes CAIHPTGNEKLFF. The J gene is TRBJ1-4, the V gene TRBV2; D not certain. This CDR3 has 13 amino acids. Between the trimmed V and J ends, which lost 10 bases and 4 bases, there was a span of 13 bases. Germline CDR1 is SNHLY and CDR2 is FYNNEI.